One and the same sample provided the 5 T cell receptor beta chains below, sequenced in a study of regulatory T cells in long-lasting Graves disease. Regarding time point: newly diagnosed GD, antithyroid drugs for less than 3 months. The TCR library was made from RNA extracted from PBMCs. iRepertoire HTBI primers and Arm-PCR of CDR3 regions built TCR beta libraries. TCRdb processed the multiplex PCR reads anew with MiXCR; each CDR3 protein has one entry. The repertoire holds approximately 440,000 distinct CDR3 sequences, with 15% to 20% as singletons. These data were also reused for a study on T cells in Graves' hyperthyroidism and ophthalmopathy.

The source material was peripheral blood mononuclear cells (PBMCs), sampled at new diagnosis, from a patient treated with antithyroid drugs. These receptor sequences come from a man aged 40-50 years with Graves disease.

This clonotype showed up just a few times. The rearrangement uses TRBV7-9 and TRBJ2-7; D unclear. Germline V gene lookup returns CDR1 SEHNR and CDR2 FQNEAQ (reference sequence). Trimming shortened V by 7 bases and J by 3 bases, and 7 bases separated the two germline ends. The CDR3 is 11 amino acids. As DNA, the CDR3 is TGTGCCAGCATTGTGGGCTACGAGCAGTACTTC. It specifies CASIVGYEQYF.

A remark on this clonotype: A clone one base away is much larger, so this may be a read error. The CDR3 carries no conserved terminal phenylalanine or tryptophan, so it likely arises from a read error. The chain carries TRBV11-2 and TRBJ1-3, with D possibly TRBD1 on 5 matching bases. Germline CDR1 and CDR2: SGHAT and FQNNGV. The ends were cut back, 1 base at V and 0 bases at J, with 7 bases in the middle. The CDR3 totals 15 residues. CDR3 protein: CASSLARVSGNTIYL. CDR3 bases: TGTGCCAGCAGCTTAGCCAGGGTCTCTGGAAACACCATATATCTT.

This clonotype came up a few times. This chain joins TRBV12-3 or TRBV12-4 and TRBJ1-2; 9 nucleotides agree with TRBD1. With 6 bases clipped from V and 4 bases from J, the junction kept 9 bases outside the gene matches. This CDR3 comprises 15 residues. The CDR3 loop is CASSPRDRETYGYTF. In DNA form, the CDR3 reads TGTGCCAGCAGCCCCCGGGACAGGGAGACCTATGGCTACACCTTC.

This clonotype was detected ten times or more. In nucleotides, the CDR3 is TGTGCCAGCAGTTTACCCGGACTAGGGTCAGATACGCAGTATTTT. Protein: CASSLPGLGSDTQYF. The rearrangement links TRBV28 to TRBJ2-3; 7 bases align to TRBD2. CDR3 length equals 15 residues. Losses at the gene ends were 2 bases for V and 4 bases for J; bases not matched to a gene: 6. Germline V gives CDR1 MDHEN, CDR2 SYDVKM.

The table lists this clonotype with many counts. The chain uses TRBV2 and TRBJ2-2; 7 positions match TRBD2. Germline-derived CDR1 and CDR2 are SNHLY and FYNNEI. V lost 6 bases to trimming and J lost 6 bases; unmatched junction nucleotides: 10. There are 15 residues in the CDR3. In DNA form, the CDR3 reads TGTGCCAGCAGGGCTCTCGCGGGAGTCGCCGGGGAGCTGTTTTTT. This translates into CASRALAGVAGELFF.